Detailed here is one T cell receptor beta chain. Some clones are missing from TCRdb's copy, which holds only in-frame ones; the method was immunoSEQ multiplex PCR. The data hold a few hundred thousand clones, with just under 90% observed a single time. Contact with a PCR-confirmed or clinician-diagnosed COVID-19 case occurred within 2 weeks of entry. This specimen belongs to a study of blood T cell repertoires in COVID-19. The receptor comes from a woman aged 50 to 60 who had been exposed to COVID-19. Sequencing was done on a sample of PBMCs or T cells enriched from blood (not recorded which).

The CDR3 region is CASRGWTGSNQPQHF. As DNA, the CDR3 is TGTGCCAGCAGGGGGTGGACAGGATCCAATCAGCCCCAGCATTTT. This rearrangement joins TRBV6-5 to TRBJ1-5; 7 nucleotides agree with TRBD1. The CDR3 is 15 residues long. Trimming cost V 6 bases and J 3 bases; bases outside gene matches: 8. Germline V gene data show CDR1 as MNHEY and CDR2 as SVGAGI.